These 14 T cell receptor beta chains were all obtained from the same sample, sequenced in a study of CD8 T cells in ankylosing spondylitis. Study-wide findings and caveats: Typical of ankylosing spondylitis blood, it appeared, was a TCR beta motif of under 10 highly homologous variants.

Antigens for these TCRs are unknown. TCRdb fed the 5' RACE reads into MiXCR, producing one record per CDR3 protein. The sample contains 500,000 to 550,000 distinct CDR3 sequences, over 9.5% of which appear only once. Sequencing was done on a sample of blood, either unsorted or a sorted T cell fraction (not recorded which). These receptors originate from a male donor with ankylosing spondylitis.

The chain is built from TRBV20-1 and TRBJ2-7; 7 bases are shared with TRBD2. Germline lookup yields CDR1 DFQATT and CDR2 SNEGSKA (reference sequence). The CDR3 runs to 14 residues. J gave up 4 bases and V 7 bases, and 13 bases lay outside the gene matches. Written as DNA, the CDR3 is TGCAGTGTCCCGCCTGGAGCGGGACGATACGAGCAGTACTTC. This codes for CSVPPGAGRYEQYF.

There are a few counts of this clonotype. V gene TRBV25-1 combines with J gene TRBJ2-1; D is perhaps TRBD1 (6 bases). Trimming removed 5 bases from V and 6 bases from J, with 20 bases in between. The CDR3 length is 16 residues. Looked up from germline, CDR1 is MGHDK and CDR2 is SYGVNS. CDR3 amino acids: CASSTPYRVNFNEQFF. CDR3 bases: TGTGCCAGCAGTACCCCTTACAGGGTGAATTTCAATGAGCAGTTCTTC.

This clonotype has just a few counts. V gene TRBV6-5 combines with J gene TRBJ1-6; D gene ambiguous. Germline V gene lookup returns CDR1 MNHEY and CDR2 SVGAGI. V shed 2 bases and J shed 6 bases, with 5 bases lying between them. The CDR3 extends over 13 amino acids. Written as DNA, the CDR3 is TGTGCCAGCAGTTACGATACTAATTCACCCCTCCACTTT. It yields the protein CASSYDTNSPLHF.

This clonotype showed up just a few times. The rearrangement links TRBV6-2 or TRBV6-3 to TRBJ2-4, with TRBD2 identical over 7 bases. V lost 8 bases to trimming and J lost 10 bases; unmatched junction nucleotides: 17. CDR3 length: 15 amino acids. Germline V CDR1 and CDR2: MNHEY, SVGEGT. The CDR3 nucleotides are TGTGCCAGCTCTCTCCAAAGCGGGACCACTAGAATTCAGTACTTC. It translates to CASSLQSGTTRIQYF.

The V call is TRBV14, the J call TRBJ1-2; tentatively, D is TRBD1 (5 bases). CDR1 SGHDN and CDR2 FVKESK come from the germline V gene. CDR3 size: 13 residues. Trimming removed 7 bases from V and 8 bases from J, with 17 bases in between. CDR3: CASNNGPQGGYTF. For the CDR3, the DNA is TGTGCCAGCAATAATGGGCCCCAGGGCGGCTACACCTTC.

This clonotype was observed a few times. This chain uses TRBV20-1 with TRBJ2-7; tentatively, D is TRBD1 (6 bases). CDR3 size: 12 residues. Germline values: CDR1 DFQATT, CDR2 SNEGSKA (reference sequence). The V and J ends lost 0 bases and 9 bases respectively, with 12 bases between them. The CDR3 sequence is CSARDWTEGQYF. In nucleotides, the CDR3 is TGCAGTGCTAGAGATTGGACAGAAGGGCAGTACTTC.

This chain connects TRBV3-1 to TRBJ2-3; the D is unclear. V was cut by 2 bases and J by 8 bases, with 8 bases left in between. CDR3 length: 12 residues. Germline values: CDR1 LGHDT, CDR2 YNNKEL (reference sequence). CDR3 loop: CASSQRDSTQYF. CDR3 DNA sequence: TGTGCCAGCAGCCAAAGGGATTCTACGCAGTATTTT.

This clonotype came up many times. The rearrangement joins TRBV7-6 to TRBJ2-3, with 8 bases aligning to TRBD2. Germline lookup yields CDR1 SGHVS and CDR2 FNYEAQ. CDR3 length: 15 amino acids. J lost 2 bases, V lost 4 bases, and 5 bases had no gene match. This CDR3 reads CASSSPGGSTDTQYF. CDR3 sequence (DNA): TGTGCCAGCAGCTCCCCGGGGGGGTCCACAGATACGCAGTATTTT.

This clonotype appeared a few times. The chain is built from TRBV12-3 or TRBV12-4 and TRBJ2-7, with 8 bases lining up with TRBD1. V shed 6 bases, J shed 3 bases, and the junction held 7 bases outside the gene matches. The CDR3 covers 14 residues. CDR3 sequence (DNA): TGTGCCAGCAGCCGTGATACAGGGGGCTACGAGCAGTACTTC. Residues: CASSRDTGGYEQYF.

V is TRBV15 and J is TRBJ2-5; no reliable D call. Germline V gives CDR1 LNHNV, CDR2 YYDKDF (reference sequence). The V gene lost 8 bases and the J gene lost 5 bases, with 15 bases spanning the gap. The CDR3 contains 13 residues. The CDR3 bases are TGTGCCACCGGGTCAAGGATAGGGGAGACCCAGTACTTC. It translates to CATGSRIGETQYF.

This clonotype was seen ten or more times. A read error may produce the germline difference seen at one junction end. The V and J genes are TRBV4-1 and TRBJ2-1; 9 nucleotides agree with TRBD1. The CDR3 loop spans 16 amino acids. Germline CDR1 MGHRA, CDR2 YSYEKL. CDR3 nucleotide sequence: TGTGCCAGCAGCCAAGACAGGGGGAGCTCCTACAATGAGCAGTTCTTC. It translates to CASSQDRGSSYNEQFF.

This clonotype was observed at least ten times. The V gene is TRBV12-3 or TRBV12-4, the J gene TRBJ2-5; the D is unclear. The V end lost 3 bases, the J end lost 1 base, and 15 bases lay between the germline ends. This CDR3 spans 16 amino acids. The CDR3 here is CASSFAGAIPQETQYF. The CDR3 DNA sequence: TGTGCCAGCAGTTTTGCAGGCGCCATACCCCAAGAGACCCAGTACTTC.

The CDR3 region has the DNA TGTGCCAGCAGCTTCGAACCTTCCTACGAGCAGTACTTC. Its translation: CASSFEPSYEQYF. The rearrangement links TRBV11-2 to TRBJ2-7, with D unclear. V was pared by 3 bases and J by 1 base, with 7 bases between. The germline CDR1 and CDR2 sequences are SGHAT and FQNNGV. The length of the CDR3 is 13 residues.

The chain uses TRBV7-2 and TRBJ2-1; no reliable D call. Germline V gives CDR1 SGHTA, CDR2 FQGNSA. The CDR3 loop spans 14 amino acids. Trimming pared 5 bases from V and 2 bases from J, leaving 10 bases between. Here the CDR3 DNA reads TGTGCCAGCAGCCCGACGTTGACCTACAATGAGCAGTTCTTC. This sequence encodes CASSPTLTYNEQFF.